This T cell receptor (beta chain) comes out of a study of CXCR3-negative and CXCR3-positive naive CD8 T cells. Turning to this clonotype: Its antigen is unknown.

The TRB cDNA libraries were prepared by 5' RACE with UMI labels. TCRdb reprocessed the 5' RACE reads; each CDR3 protein has one entry and no DNA is given. The sample totals 75,000 to 90,000 distinct CDR3 sequences; its top ten clones hold 0.62%. Findings and caveats of the study: The study found CXCR3 expression partially decreased after cryopreservation and ran most assays on fresh PBMCs. TRB CDR3 hydrophobicity was greater in CXCR3-positive naive cells than in CXCR3-negative naive cells.

This CDR3 has 12 residues. The chain links TRBV12-3 or TRBV12-4 to TRBJ2-7. The origin of this receptor is a human donor in good health. Some clones in this sample may be carry-over from other donors' samples. Input material: naive CXCR3+ CD8+ T cells from blood. This sample's subset: CD45RO-CCR7+CD27+CD95- naive CD8+ T cells expressing CXCR3 (TNR3+). This chain's CDR3 is CASSRSGNEQYF.